This TCR beta chain was captured by sequencing in a study of shared clonotypes between healthy human individuals. Overall study results and limits: Relative to clonotypes present in all four donors, those not shared had lower generation probabilities. Clonotype sharing across several donors was observed for around 5% of naive CD4 clonotypes.

V was pared by 5 bases and J by 8 bases, with 15 bases between. This CDR3 contains 13 residues. Per the germline V gene, CDR1 is SGHTA and CDR2 is FQGNSA. Using immunoSEQ multiplex PCR, the repertoire was profiled, and TCRdb retains in-frame clones only, with some absent. Found here are roughly 700,000 clones, 74% of them singletons; the top ten hold less than 2%. On this clone: What it binds is unknown.

Sample: memory CD4+ T cells sorted from blood. As to subset: CD45RA-negative fraction. The sequence was collected from a woman aged 30 to 39 in good health. The chain links TRBV7-2 to TRBJ1-1; the D is unclear. CDR3 in DNA: TGTGCCAGCAGCCCGTATGGGCCGGGGGAAGCTTTCTTT. Translation: CASSPYGPGEAFF.